This record concerns one T cell receptor beta chain sequence. Original processing notes: Reference gene primer amplification in the assay estimated nucleated cell counts. The method was immunoSEQ multiplex PCR; TCRdb's version includes in-frame clones alone and lacks a portion of them. From that table come the V and J calls and clone size; the DNA was used to work out D and trimming. The sample has roughly 120,000 clones, 90% seen once. The record originates from a study of blood T cell repertoires in COVID-19. For the study at large: Italy, Spain and the United States were the sources of the convalescent and acute COVID-19 samples. From T cells, B-cell-depleted T cells, or PBMCs came the material, which was cDNA or gDNA.

Enrollment of patients from Seattle took place during active infection, with longitudinal follow-up. The germline gives CDR1 SGHAT, CDR2 FQNNGV. V was shortened by 2 bases and J by 13 bases, with 15 bases between the two germline ends. This CDR3 comprises 14 residues. The source is a man between 60 and 75 years old with COVID-19, enrolled during active disease. The genes are TRBV11-2 and TRBJ1-6; D possibly corresponds to TRBD1 (6 bases). Sequencing input: peripheral blood. Written as DNA, the CDR3 is TGTGCCAGCAGCTTAAGCAGGGGCCAGGGGCCCCTCCACTTT. Translating it yields CASSLSRGQGPLHF.